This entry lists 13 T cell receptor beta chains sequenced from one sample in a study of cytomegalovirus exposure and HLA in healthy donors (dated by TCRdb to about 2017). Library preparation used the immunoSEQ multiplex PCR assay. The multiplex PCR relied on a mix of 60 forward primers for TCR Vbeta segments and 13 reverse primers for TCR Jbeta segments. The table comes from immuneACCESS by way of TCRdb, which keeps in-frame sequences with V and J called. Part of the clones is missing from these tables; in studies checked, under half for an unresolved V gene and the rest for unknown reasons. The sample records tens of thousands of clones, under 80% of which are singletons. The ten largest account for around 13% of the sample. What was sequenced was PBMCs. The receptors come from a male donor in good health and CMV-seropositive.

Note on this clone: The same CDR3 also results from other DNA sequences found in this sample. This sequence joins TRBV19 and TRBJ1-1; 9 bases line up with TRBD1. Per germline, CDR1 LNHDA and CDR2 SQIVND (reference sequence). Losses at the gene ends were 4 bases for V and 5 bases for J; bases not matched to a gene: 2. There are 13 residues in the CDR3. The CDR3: CASSRTGATEAFF. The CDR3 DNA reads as TGTGCCAGTAGTAGGACAGGGGCGACTGAAGCTTTCTTT.

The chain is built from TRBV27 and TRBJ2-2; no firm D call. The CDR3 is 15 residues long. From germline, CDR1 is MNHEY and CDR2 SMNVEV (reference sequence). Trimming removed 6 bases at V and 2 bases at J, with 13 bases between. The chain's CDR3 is CASRPSSTNTGELFF. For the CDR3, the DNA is TGTGCCAGCAGACCGAGTTCAACTAACACCGGGGAGCTGTTTTTT.

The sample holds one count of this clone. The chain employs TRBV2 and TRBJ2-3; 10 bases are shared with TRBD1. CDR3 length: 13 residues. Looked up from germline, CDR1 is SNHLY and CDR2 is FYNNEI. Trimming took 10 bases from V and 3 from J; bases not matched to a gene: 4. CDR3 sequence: CATDRGITDTQYF. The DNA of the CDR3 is TGTGCCACGGACAGGGGGATTACAGATACGCAGTATTTT.

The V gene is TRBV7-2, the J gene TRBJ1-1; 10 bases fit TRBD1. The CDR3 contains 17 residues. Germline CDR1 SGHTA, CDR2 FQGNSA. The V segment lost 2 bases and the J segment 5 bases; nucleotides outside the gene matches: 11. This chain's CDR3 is CASSLPGTGVGGTEAFF. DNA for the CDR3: TGTGCCAGCAGCTTACCCGGGACAGGGGTAGGAGGTACTGAAGCTTTCTTT.

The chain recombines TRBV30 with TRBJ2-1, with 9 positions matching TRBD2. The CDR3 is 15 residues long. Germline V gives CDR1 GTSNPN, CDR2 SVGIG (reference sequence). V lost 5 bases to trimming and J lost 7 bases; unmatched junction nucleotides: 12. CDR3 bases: TGTGCCTGGGGCGAGAGCGGGGGGATCTGGAATGAGCAGTTCTTC. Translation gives CAWGESGGIWNEQFF.

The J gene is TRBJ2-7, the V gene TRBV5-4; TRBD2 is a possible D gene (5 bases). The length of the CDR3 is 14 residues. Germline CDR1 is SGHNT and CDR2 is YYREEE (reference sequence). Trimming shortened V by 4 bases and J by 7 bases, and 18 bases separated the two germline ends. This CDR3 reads CASSLRVSPGEQYF. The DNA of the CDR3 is TGTGCCAGCAGCCTTAGGGTCTCCCCGGGGGAGCAGTACTTC.

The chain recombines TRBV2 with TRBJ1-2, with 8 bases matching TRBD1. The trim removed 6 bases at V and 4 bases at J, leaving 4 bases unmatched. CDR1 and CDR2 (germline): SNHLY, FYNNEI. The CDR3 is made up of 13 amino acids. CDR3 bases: TGTGCCAGCAGGGCGACAGGGGTCTATGGCTACACCTTC. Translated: CASRATGVYGYTF.

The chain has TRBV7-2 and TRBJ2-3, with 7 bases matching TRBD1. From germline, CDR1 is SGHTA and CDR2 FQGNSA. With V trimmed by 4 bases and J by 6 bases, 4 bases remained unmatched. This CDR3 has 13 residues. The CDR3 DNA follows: TGTGCCAGCAGCTATAACAGGGGCGATACGCAGTATTTT. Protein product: CASSYNRGDTQYF. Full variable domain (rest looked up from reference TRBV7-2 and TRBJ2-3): GAGVSQSPSNKVTEKGKDVELRCDPISGHTALYWYRQSLGQGLEFLIYFQGNSAPDKSGLPSDRFSAERTGGSVSTLTIQRTQQEDSAVYLCASSYNRGDTQYFGPGTRLTVL.

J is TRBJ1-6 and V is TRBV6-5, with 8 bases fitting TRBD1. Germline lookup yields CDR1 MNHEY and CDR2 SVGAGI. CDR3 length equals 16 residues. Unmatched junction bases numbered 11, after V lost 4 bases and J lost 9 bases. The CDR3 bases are TGTGCCAGCAGTTCAGGGGGCGCCGTGGGAGGTTCACCCCTCCACTTT. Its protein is CASSSGGAVGGSPLHF.

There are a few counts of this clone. CDR3 loop: CASSLILAGGVGETQYF. CDR3 coding DNA: TGTGCCAGCAGCTTAATCCTAGCGGGGGGGGTCGGGGAGACCCAGTACTTC. The gene calls are TRBV13 and TRBJ2-5; 12 bases are a match to TRBD2. The CDR3 contains 17 residues. Germline loops: CDR1 PRHDT, CDR2 FYEKMQ (reference sequence). V trimming: 2 bases; J trimming: 5 bases; junction bases outside the gene matches: 9.

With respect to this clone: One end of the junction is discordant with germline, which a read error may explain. The CDR3 spells CGIRLETQYF. For the CDR3, the DNA is TGCGGCATACGATTGGAGACCCAGTACTTC. The chain couples TRBV2 to TRBJ2-5, with D unresolved. Germline CDR1 reads SNHLY; CDR2 reads FYNNEI. The CDR3 totals 10 residues.

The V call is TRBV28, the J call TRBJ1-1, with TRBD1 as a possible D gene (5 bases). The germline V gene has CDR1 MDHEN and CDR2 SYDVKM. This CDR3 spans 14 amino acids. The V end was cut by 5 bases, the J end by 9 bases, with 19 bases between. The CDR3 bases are TGTGCCAGCAGTCTTGAAGGGGTCGTTAATAAAGCTTTCTTT. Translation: CASSLEGVVNKAFF. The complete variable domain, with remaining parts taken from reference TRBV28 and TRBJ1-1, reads DVKVTQSSRYLVKRTGEKVFLECVQDMDHENMFWYRQDPGLGLRLIYFSYDVKMKEKGDIPEGYSVSREKKERFSLILESASTNQTSMYLCASSLEGVVNKAFFGQGTRLTVV.

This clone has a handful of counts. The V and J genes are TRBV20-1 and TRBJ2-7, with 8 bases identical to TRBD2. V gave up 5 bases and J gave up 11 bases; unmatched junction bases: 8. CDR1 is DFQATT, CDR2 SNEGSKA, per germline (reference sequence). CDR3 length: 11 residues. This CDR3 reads CSARLAGNEYF. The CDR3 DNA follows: TGCAGTGCTCGCCTAGCGGGTAACGAGTACTTC.